This T cell receptor (beta chain) stems from a study of yellow fever vaccine responses in identical twins. Study-level results: Twins reportedly appeared to share part of their vaccine T cell response while keeping part individual.

This CDR3 contains 16 residues. The V gene end was trimmed by 0 bases and the J gene end by 1 base; junction bases not matched to a gene: 1. Per germline, CDR1 MNHEY and CDR2 SVGEGT. Turning to this clonotype: What it binds is unknown.

In TCRdb, the RT-PCR reads were re-called with MiXCR into one record per CDR3 protein. The sample records about 3,500 distinct CDR3 sequences, about 84% being singletons. The V and J genes are TRBV6-2 or TRBV6-3 and TRBJ2-2; 8 bases match TRBD2. Sequences were derived from T cells from blood (PBMCs), unsorted or a sorted subset (not recorded which), sampled before or after yellow fever vaccination (not recorded which). This TCR was sampled from a woman aged 18-29 years who received the yellow fever vaccine. The CDR3 coding sequence is TGTGCCAGCAGTTACTCGGCGGGGGGGAACACCGGGGAGCTGTTTTTT. Translated, it gives CASSYSAGGNTGELFF.